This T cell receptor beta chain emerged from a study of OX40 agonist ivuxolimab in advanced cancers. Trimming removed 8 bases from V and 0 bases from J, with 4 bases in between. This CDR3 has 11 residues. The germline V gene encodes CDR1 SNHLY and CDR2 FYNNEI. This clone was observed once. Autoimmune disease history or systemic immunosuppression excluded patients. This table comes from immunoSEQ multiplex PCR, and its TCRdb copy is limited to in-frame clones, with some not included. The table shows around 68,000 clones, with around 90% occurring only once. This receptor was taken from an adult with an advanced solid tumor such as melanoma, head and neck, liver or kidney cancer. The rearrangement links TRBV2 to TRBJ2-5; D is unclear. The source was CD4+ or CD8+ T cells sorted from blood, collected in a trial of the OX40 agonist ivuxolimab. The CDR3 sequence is CASSYQETQYF. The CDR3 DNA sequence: TGTGCCAGCTCGTACCAAGAGACCCAGTACTTC.